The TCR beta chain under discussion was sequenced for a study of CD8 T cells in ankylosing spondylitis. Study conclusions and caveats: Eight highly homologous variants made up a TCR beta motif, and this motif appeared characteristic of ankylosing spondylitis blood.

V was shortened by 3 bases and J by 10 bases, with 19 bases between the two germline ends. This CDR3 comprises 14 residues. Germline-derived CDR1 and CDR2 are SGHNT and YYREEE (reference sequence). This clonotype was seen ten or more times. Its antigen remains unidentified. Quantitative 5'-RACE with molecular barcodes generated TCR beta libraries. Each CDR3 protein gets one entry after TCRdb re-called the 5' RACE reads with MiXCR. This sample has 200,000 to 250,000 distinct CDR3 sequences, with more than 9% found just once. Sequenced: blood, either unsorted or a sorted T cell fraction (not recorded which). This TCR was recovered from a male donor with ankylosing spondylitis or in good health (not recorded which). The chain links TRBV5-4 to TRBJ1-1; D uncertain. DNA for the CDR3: TGTGCCAGCAGCTCCACTCGCACTGACTCCGGAGCTTTCTTT. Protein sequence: CASSSTRTDSGAFF.